These 15 T cell receptor beta chains were all obtained from the same sample, sequenced in a study of blood T cell repertoires in COVID-19. Profiling relied on immunoSEQ multiplex PCR, and the TCRdb table lists in-frame clones only, not all of them. The top ten hold under 9.5% of the sample, which has about 160,000 clones, around 80% seen once. Specimen: PBMCs or T cells enriched from blood (not recorded which). These receptors were obtained from a man aged 50 to 60 who had recovered from COVID-19.

This clone was detected a few times. The chain carries TRBV11-3 and TRBJ1-1, with D maybe TRBD1 (5 bases). The CDR3 is 14 residues long. CDR1 SGHNT and CDR2 YENEEA come from the germline V gene. Trimming shortened V by 4 bases and J by 5 bases, and 14 bases separated the two germline ends. CDR3 residues: CASSSGTVGTEAFF. For the CDR3, the DNA is TGTGCCAGCAGCTCTGGGACTGTAGGGACTGAAGCTTTCTTT.

This clone was seen a few times. The V and J genes are TRBV10-3 and TRBJ1-5; 7 positions agree with TRBD1. J was trimmed by 11 bases and V by 2 bases; bases with no gene match: 9. The CDR3 has 14 residues. The germline gives CDR1 ENHRY, CDR2 SYGVKD. The CDR3 protein is CAISEGTDPRAQHF. The CDR3 DNA follows: TGTGCCATCAGTGAGGGGACAGACCCAAGGGCCCAGCATTTT.

The V call is TRBV28, the J call TRBJ1-2, with D perhaps TRBD1 (5 bases). Deletions cut 6 bases from V and 7 bases from J, with 18 bases between. This CDR3 spans 14 amino acids. Germline CDR1 MDHEN, CDR2 SYDVKM. This CDR3 reads CASSLPTAQGGYTF. CDR3 in DNA: TGTGCCAGCAGCCTGCCGACAGCCCAGGGTGGCTACACCTTC.

Here the CDR3 reads CATSRDGEGGNTIYF. The DNA for the CDR3 is TGTGCCACCAGCAGAGATGGAGAGGGTGGAAACACCATATATTTT. The rearrangement uses TRBV15 and TRBJ1-3; D gene unclear. V gave up 0 bases and J gave up 3 bases, with 9 bases separating them. The germline gives CDR1 LNHNV, CDR2 YYDKDF (reference sequence). The CDR3 spans 15 residues. Full variable domain (missing parts from reference TRBV15 and TRBJ1-3): DAMVIQNPRYQVTQFGKPVTLSCSQTLNHNVMYWYQQKSSQAPKLLFHYYDKDFNNEADTPDNFQSRRPNTSFCFLDIRSPGLGDTAMYLCATSRDGEGGNTIYFGEGSWLTVV.

The rearrangement uses TRBV7-3 and TRBJ1-6, with TRBD1 as a possible D gene (5 bases). The V and J ends lost 0 bases and 5 bases respectively, with 14 bases between them. The CDR3 loop spans 17 amino acids. The germline V gene encodes CDR1 SGHTA and CDR2 FQGTGA. CDR3 in amino acids: CASSLTGRGTNNSPLHF. CDR3 coding DNA: TGTGCCAGCAGCTTAACGGGGCGGGGTACCAATAATTCACCCCTCCACTTT.

This clone was seen repeatedly, ten times or more. The chain couples TRBV4-1 to TRBJ2-1, with 7 bases fitting TRBD2. The CDR3 spans 16 residues. CDR1 is MGHRA, CDR2 YSYEKL, per germline. V trimming: 1 base; J trimming: 6 bases; junction bases outside the gene matches: 9. CDR3 nucleotide sequence: TGCGCCAGCAGCCAAGGGCCAGCGGGATTCGCCAATGAGCAGTTCTTC. Encoded protein: CASSQGPAGFANEQFF.

This clone has a single count. This chain joins TRBV7-9 and TRBJ1-2, with a tentative D call TRBD1 (6 bases). Looked up from germline, CDR1 is SEHNR and CDR2 is FQNEAQ (reference sequence). Trimming left V 0 bases short and J 4 bases short, with 12 bases between. The CDR3 spans 15 residues. The CDR3 spells CASSLAGQRTYGYTF. CDR3 in DNA: TGTGCCAGCAGCTTAGCAGGACAGAGGACCTATGGCTACACCTTC.

The genes are TRBV2 and TRBJ1-2; D call uncertain. V lost 2 bases, J lost 8 bases, and 15 bases lay in between. This CDR3 is 14 amino acids long. Germline values: CDR1 SNHLY, CDR2 FYNNEI. This chain's CDR3 is CASSEWASGSGYTF. Here the CDR3 DNA reads TGTGCCAGCAGTGAATGGGCGTCGGGGTCGGGCTACACCTTC. Full variable domain (remainder filled in from reference TRBV2 and TRBJ1-2): EPEVTQTPSHQVTQMGQEVILRCVPISNHLYFYWYRQILGQKVEFLVSFYNNEISEKSEIFDDQFSVERPDGSNFTLKIRSTKLEDSAMYFCASSEWASGSGYTFGSGTRLTVV.

V is TRBV11-2 and J is TRBJ2-1, with 12 bases lining up with TRBD2. The V and J ends lost 1 base and 9 bases, in that order; junction bases with no gene match: 7. The CDR3 has 16 residues. Per germline, CDR1 SGHAT and CDR2 FQNNGV. CDR3 DNA sequence: TGTGCCAGCAGCTTAGTCTTGGCTAGCGGGGGGGGTGAGCAGTTCTTC. Translated, it gives CASSLVLASGGGEQFF.

This clone is a singleton in its sample. The chain joins TRBV5-4 to TRBJ1-4; D unresolved. Trimming removed 0 bases at V and 10 bases at J, with 16 bases between. The CDR3 is 15 amino acids. Germline CDR1 and CDR2: SGHNT and YYREEE (reference sequence). The CDR3 DNA reads TGTGCCAGCAGCTTGGCGCCCGGGGAAGTGCGAAAACTGTTTTTT. Protein product: CASSLAPGEVRKLFF.

This chain joins TRBV30 and TRBJ1-2; 9 bases line up with TRBD1. Looked up from germline, CDR1 is GTSNPN and CDR2 is SVGIG (reference sequence). The junction had 9 bases not matched to a gene; V was cut back by 2 bases and J by 8 bases. The CDR3 is 14 amino acids. The CDR3 is CAWSLGQGFQGYTF. The CDR3 nucleotides are TGTGCCTGGAGTTTGGGACAGGGATTCCAAGGCTACACCTTC.

The chain joins TRBV2 to TRBJ2-5, with TRBD2 identical over 10 bases. Trimming cost V 6 bases and J 1 base; bases outside gene matches: 11. Germline V gene lookup returns CDR1 SNHLY and CDR2 FYNNEI. CDR3 length equals 17 residues. The CDR3 DNA follows: TGTGCCAGCAGAACCCTCCTCGGACTAGCGGTCCAAGAGACCCAGTACTTC. Translation: CASRTLLGLAVQETQYF.

V usage is TRBV13 and J usage is TRBJ2-1, with D possibly matching TRBD1 (5 bases). Germline V gene lookup returns CDR1 PRHDT and CDR2 FYEKMQ (reference sequence). V lost 4 bases and J 0 bases, leaving 13 bases between the germline ends. The CDR3 contains 16 residues. The DNA of the CDR3 is TGTGCCAGCAGCTCGCAACAGGTGAGCTCCTACAATGAGCAGTTCTTC. Translation: CASSSQQVSSYNEQFF.

A single count supports this clone. V gene TRBV29-1 combines with J gene TRBJ2-1, with D tentatively TRBD2 (5 bases). V lost 1 base to trimming and J lost 4 bases, with 20 bases between them. Germline loops: CDR1 SQVTM, CDR2 ANQGSEA. The length of the CDR3 is 17 residues. CDR3 sequence: CSVEGGPKPSIYNEQFF. CDR3 in DNA: TGCAGCGTTGAAGGAGGGCCTAAGCCCTCGATATACAATGAGCAGTTCTTC.

The chain has TRBV4-1 and TRBJ1-1; D is possibly TRBD1 (5 bases). V was shortened by 1 base and J by 1 base, with 13 bases between the two germline ends. The CDR3 sequence is 16 residues long. The germline gives CDR1 MGHRA, CDR2 YSYEKL. The CDR3 is CASSQGAGLANTEAFF. The CDR3 region has the DNA TGCGCCAGCAGCCAAGGGGCGGGACTGGCGAACACTGAAGCTTTCTTT.